Listed here is a single TCR beta chain. Its antigen is still unknown. The sample is drawn from a study of T cells expressing NK-cell markers. Study conclusions and caveats: Dominance of the CD3+CD56-NKG2C+ fraction by these clonotypes also held in several donors. The study found dominant NKG2C+ clonotypes at about 1.0-7.0% of CD8+ T cells in over 5 donors.

The CDR3 has 14 residues. Germline loops: CDR1 LGHDT, CDR2 YNNKEL (reference sequence). Libraries used 5'RACE template switching adding universal primer site and UMIs. TCRdb re-called the 5' RACE reads and shows each CDR3 protein once, DNA omitted. The sample totals roughly 180,000 distinct CDR3 sequences. The chain links TRBV3-1 to TRBJ1-3. This receptor was taken from a woman aged 18 to 75 in good health. Sequencing was performed on blood T cells: a sorted CD56 or NKG2C T cell subset, CD4+ or CD8+ T cells, or bulk PBMC T cells (not recorded which). The chain's CDR3 is CASSQRFSGNTIYF.